These 23 T cell receptor beta chains originate from one sample sequenced in a study of T cells after yellow fever vaccination. A single record per CDR3 protein comes from TCRdb applying MiXCR to the 5' RACE reads. The data hold a few hundred thousand distinct CDR3 sequences, with around 4.5% observed a single time. Sequencing was performed on PBMCs, taken 15 days after the yellow fever booster vaccination. The receptors originated from a man aged 18 to 35 who received the YFV17D yellow fever vaccine.

V is TRBV20-1 and J is TRBJ2-7; a possible D gene is TRBD1 (5 bases). The CDR3 has 15 amino acids. CDR1 DFQATT and CDR2 SNEGSKA come from the germline V gene (reference sequence). Trimming left V 0 bases short and J 2 bases short, with 14 bases between. CDR3 sequence reads: CSARDPQGITYEQYF. The CDR3 DNA reads TGCAGTGCTAGAGATCCGCAGGGTATTACCTACGAGCAGTACTTC.

Ten or more counts support this clonotype. J is TRBJ2-3 and V is TRBV12-3 or TRBV12-4, with a tentative D call TRBD2 (5 bases). Trimming took 4 bases from V and 7 from J, leaving 15 bases between them. This CDR3 spans 14 amino acids. This chain's CDR3 is CASSSWGEENTQYF. CDR3 in DNA: TGTGCCAGCAGTTCGTGGGGAGAAGAGAATACGCAGTATTTT.

The chain combines TRBV5-4 with TRBJ2-3; no firm D call. Trimming shortened V by 0 bases and J by 2 bases, and 7 bases separated the two germline ends. Germline lookup yields CDR1 SGHNT and CDR2 YYREEE (reference sequence). This CDR3 spans 14 amino acids. The CDR3 sequence is CASSLDPYTDTQYF. CDR3 DNA sequence: TGTGCCAGCAGCTTGGACCCCTACACAGATACGCAGTATTTT.

This clonotype was seen a single time. The chain links TRBV3-1 to TRBJ2-4; possible D gene TRBD1, 5 bases. The CDR3 totals 16 residues. Trimming stripped 1 base from V and 1 base from J, with 11 bases between. Germline loops: CDR1 LGHDT, CDR2 YNNKEL (reference sequence). CDR3: CASSQGGYLAKNIQYF. The CDR3 bases are TGTGCCAGCAGCCAAGGGGGCTACCTGGCCAAAAACATTCAGTACTTC.

The table lists this clonotype with many counts. The chain couples TRBV7-9 to TRBJ2-3; D unresolved. V lost 5 bases to trimming and J lost 6 bases, with 9 bases between them. The germline V gene encodes CDR1 SEHNR and CDR2 FQNEAQ (reference sequence). The CDR3 contains 12 residues. Here the CDR3 reads CASSALLDTQYF. The CDR3 DNA follows: TGTGCCAGCAGCGCGCTCCTCGATACGCAGTATTTT.

This clonotype has a count of ten or more. This rearrangement joins TRBV15 to TRBJ2-3, with unresolved D. CDR3 length equals 16 residues. V lost 0 bases, J lost 2 bases, and 12 bases lay in between. Germline V CDR1 and CDR2: LNHNV, YYDKDF (reference sequence). CDR3 sequence: CATSRDYTSNTDTQYF. The CDR3 nucleotides read TGTGCCACCAGCAGAGATTATACCTCAAACACAGATACGCAGTATTTT.

Only a few counts were recorded for this clonotype. The chain links TRBV5-1 to TRBJ1-4, with D possibly being TRBD1 (5 bases). This CDR3 is 14 amino acids long. Germline V gives CDR1 SGHRS, CDR2 YFSETQ. The V end lost 0 bases, the J end lost 4 bases, and 7 bases lay between the germline ends. The CDR3 bases are TGCGCCAGCAGCTTGGGGGGCAGTAATGAAAAACTGTTTTTT. Its translation is CASSLGGSNEKLFF.

This clonotype was counted many times. The chain employs TRBV9 and TRBJ2-2; D perhaps matches TRBD2 (5 bases). The germline V gene encodes CDR1 SGDLS and CDR2 YYNGEE. With 3 bases removed from V and 0 bases from J, the gap between germline ends came to 12 bases. This CDR3 contains 16 residues. The CDR3 spells CASSAPDSANTGELFF. CDR3 nucleotide sequence: TGTGCCAGCAGCGCCCCGGACTCCGCGAACACCGGGGAGCTGTTTTTT.

The rearrangement uses TRBV5-6 and TRBJ1-2; possibly TRBD1 for D (5 bases). In germline, CDR1 is SGHDT, CDR2 YYEEEE. Trimming shortened V by 3 bases and J by 0 bases, and 9 bases separated the two germline ends. This CDR3 has 14 residues. The CDR3 loop reads CASSSRESNYGYTF. The CDR3 DNA sequence: TGTGCCAGCAGCTCCAGGGAATCTAACTATGGCTACACCTTC.

Ten or more counts support this clonotype. The genes are TRBV20-1 and TRBJ2-5; possibly TRBD1 or TRBD2 for D (7 bases each). CDR3 size: 14 residues. Germline loops: CDR1 DFQATT, CDR2 SNEGSKA (reference sequence). Trimming took off 2 bases at V and 7 bases at J, with 17 bases between the two ends. The CDR3 DNA sequence: TGCAGTGCTAGACCCCCCTCAGGGGGGGCGACCCAGTACTTC. This sequence encodes CSARPPSGGATQYF.

At least ten counts were recorded for this clonotype. V usage is TRBV7-9 and J usage is TRBJ2-5; 9 bases map to TRBD2. J gave up 4 bases and V 3 bases, and 6 bases lay outside the gene matches. CDR1 is SEHNR, CDR2 FQNEAQ, per germline (reference sequence). CDR3 size: 15 residues. CDR3 amino acids: CASSLGAGGGETQYF. The DNA for the CDR3 is TGTGCCAGCAGCTTGGGAGCGGGGGGCGGAGAGACCCAGTACTTC.

This clonotype has ten or more counts. J is TRBJ2-3 and V is TRBV4-1, with 7 bases that match TRBD1. The J segment lost 1 base and the V segment lost 0 bases, leaving 1 base of the junction unmatched. The CDR3 contains 15 residues. Germline V gene sequence: CDR1 MGHRA, CDR2 YSYEKL. CDR3 nucleotide sequence: TGCGCCAGCAGCCAAGATGACAGGGGCACAGATACGCAGTATTTT. Residues: CASSQDDRGTDTQYF.

In the case of this clonotype: It may be a read error: a sequence one base away is much more abundant. V and J are TRBV9 and TRBJ2-5; D might be TRBD2 (5 bases). The CDR3 is made up of 14 amino acids. The V and J ends lost 4 bases and 1 base respectively, with 11 bases between them. Germline CDR1 is SGDLS and CDR2 is YYNGEE. CDR3 protein: CASSPRGIQETQYF. In nucleotides, the CDR3 is TGTGCCAGCAGCCCTCGGGGAATCCAAGAGACCCAGTACTTC.

Many counts were recorded for this clonotype. V usage is TRBV29-1 and J usage is TRBJ1-5, with D hard to call. V lost 5 bases, J lost 3 bases, and 11 bases lay in between. The CDR3 length is 13 residues. Germline CDR1 SQVTM, CDR2 ANQGSEA. CDR3 loop: CSVLYQLNQPQHF. For the CDR3, the DNA is TGCAGCGTTCTCTACCAGCTCAATCAGCCCCAGCATTTT.

The table lists this clonotype with many counts. V gene TRBV28 combines with J gene TRBJ2-7, with D possibly being TRBD2 (6 bases). V was shortened by 5 bases and J by 4 bases, with 9 bases between the two germline ends. Germline V gives CDR1 MDHEN, CDR2 SYDVKM. The CDR3 is 12 residues long. The CDR3 bases are TGTGCCAGCAGTAAGGAGGGTTACGAGCAGTACTTC. It is translated as CASSKEGYEQYF.

The V call is TRBV10-3, the J call TRBJ2-7; maybe TRBD1 (6 bases). V lost 2 bases and J lost 0, with 8 bases in between. Germline CDR1 ENHRY, CDR2 SYGVKD. There are 14 residues in the CDR3. The CDR3 DNA reads as TGTGCCATCAGTGAGGGACAGAGCTCCTACGAGCAGTACTTC. It yields the protein CAISEGQSSYEQYF.

This clonotype was seen repeatedly, ten times or more. V gene TRBV29-1 combines with J gene TRBJ1-5; 9 bases align to TRBD1. With V trimmed by 4 bases and J by 2 bases, 3 bases remained unmatched. The CDR3 has 14 residues. Germline CDR1 SQVTM, CDR2 ANQGSEA. The CDR3 loop reads CSVGGDRGNQPQHF. The CDR3 nucleotides are TGCAGCGTTGGAGGGGACAGGGGCAATCAGCCCCAGCATTTT.

This clonotype was recorded many times. The rearrangement uses TRBV18 and TRBJ1-6; a weak D match, TRBD1 (6 bases). Deletions cut 10 bases from V and 8 bases from J, with 12 bases between. CDR1 is KGHSH, CDR2 LQKENI, per germline. The CDR3 is 12 residues long. In nucleotides, the CDR3 is TGTGCCACCAGGGGTTGGGATTCACCCCTCCACTTT. Its translation: CATRGWDSPLHF.

At least ten counts were recorded for this clonotype. V and J are TRBV24-1 and TRBJ2-3; D is ambiguous. With 2 bases removed from V and 6 bases from J, the gap between germline ends came to 2 bases. CDR1 is KGHDR and CDR2 is SFDVKD in the germline V gene. CDR3 length: 11 amino acids. The CDR3 DNA reads TGTGCCACCAGTGATTACGATACGCAGTATTTT. Translated: CATSDYDTQYF.

This chain joins TRBV7-2 and TRBJ1-5; D might be TRBD1 (5 bases). The germline V gene has CDR1 SGHTA and CDR2 FQGNSA. Trimming removed 4 bases at V and 1 base at J, with 8 bases between. The CDR3 loop spans 14 amino acids. The CDR3 sequence is CASSSAGSNQPQHF. As DNA, the CDR3 is TGTGCCAGCAGCTCGGCAGGGAGCAATCAGCCCCAGCATTTT.

This clonotype was counted many times. The chain couples TRBV7-2 to TRBJ2-3; D is perhaps TRBD2 (7 bases). The CDR3 sequence is 14 residues long. Trimming stripped 1 base from V and 6 bases from J, with 11 bases between. Germline V CDR1 and CDR2: SGHTA, FQGNSA. The CDR3, as DNA: TGTGCCAGCAGCTTAGGATGGGGGGGCGATACGCAGTATTTT. Protein product: CASSLGWGGDTQYF.

This clonotype was detected many times. The chain couples TRBV13 to TRBJ1-2; TRBD1 matches at 7 bases. This CDR3 is built from 12 residues. Per germline, CDR1 PRHDT and CDR2 FYEKMQ (reference sequence). The V and J ends lost 3 bases and 10 bases, in that order; junction bases with no gene match: 5. The CDR3 coding sequence is TGTGCCAGCAGCTTTGGGACAGAACTCTACACCTTC. This gives the protein CASSFGTELYTF.

This clonotype was found many times. The chain combines TRBV6-5 with TRBJ1-4; TRBD1 matches 8 bases. V lost 6 bases to trimming and J lost 6 bases; unmatched junction nucleotides: 6. Looked up from germline, CDR1 is MNHEY and CDR2 is SVGAGI. The CDR3 contains 14 residues. CDR3 bases: TGTGCCAGCAGCCGACAGGGGATTGATGAAAAACTGTTTTTT. It codes for CASSRQGIDEKLFF.